The rows below give T cell receptor beta chains drawn from one sample of a study of cytomegalovirus exposure and HLA in healthy donors. Profiling relied on immunoSEQ multiplex PCR, and the TCRdb table lists in-frame clones only, not all of them. The table records about 130,000 clones, 75% to 90% of them present only once. Input material: PBMCs. The receptors derive from a man in his forties or fifties in good health and CMV-seronegative. The CDR3 runs from the conserved cysteine through the conserved F or W. A D gene is named only where the DNA matches it firmly. Clone sizes are given selectively: once, few, many, or a class where the clone is expanded.

cdr3_aa	cdr3_nt	v_call	j_call	d_call	clone_size	cdr3_length
CASMTVNTEAFF	TGTGCCAGCATGACAGTGAACACTGAAGCTTTCTTT	TRBV2	TRBJ1-1	-	few	12
CASSWSREETQYF	TGTGCCAGCAGTTGGAGTAGAGAAGAGACCCAGTACTTC	TRBV27	TRBJ2-5	-	once	13
CASSAGVNTEAFF	TGTGCCAGTAGTGCAGGGGTGAACACTGAAGCTTTCTTT	TRBV19	TRBJ1-1	-	few	13
CASGTDLNTEAFF	TGTGCCAGCGGGACAGATCTGAACACTGAAGCTTTCTTT	TRBV2	TRBJ1-1	TRBD1	-	13
CASSLATGAGKEETQYF	TGTGCCAGCAGCTTAGCGACTGGGGCAGGAAAAGAAGAGACCCAGTACTTC	TRBV7-9	TRBJ2-5	-	-	17
CASSTLAGGRTDTQYF	TGCGCCAGCAGCACACTAGCGGGGGGGCGGACAGATACGCAGTATTTT	TRBV5-1	TRBJ2-3	TRBD2	-	16
CASTFGGAGDTQYF	TGTGCCAGCACCTTTGGGGGGGCTGGAGATACGCAGTATTTT	TRBV7-9	TRBJ2-3	-	-	14
CASSSLDGTGNTIYF	TGTGCCAGCAGTTCTCTCGATGGCACTGGAAACACCATATATTTT	TRBV28	TRBJ1-3	-	-	15
CASSEATENYGYTF	TGTGCCAGCAGCGAAGCCACAGAAAACTATGGCTACACCTTC	TRBV5-6	TRBJ1-2	-	-	14
CASSYSTQGLGETQYF	TGTGCCAGCAGTTACTCGACTCAGGGGCTGGGAGAGACCCAGTACTTC	TRBV6-5	TRBJ2-5	-	-	16
CAIREPGQSSYEQYF	TGTGCCATCAGAGAACCGGGACAGAGCTCCTACGAGCAGTACTTC	TRBV10-3	TRBJ2-7	TRBD1	few	15
CAIGKREPTGGDIQYF	TGTGCCATCGGGAAAAGAGAGCCGACGGGGGGTGACATTCAGTACTTC	TRBV10-3	TRBJ2-4	TRBD2	few	16
CASSWTGTSGGQETQYF	TGTGCCAGCAGCTGGACCGGGACTAGCGGGGGGCAAGAGACCCAGTACTTC	TRBV5-4	TRBJ2-5	TRBD2	-	17
CASSELSIGGQGALGGYTF	TGTGCCAGCAGTGAACTGAGTATTGGTGGACAGGGGGCTTTGGGTGGCTACACCTTC	TRBV6-1	TRBJ1-2	TRBD1	few	19
CASHEQGTDTQYF	TGTGCCAGCCATGAACAGGGGACAGATACGCAGTATTTT	TRBV2	TRBJ2-3	TRBD1	-	13
CASETGVYGYTF	TGTGCCAGCGAGACAGGTGTCTATGGCTACACCTTC	TRBV28	TRBJ1-2	-	-	12
CASSSRQGAYEQYF	TGTGCCAGCAGCTCCCGACAGGGCGCCTACGAGCAGTACTTC	TRBV7-6	TRBJ2-7	TRBD1	-	14
CASSFQGSATEAFF	TGCGCCAGCAGCTTCCAGGGGTCGGCCACTGAAGCTTTCTTT	TRBV5-1	TRBJ1-1	-	once	14
CASSGLAGDGEQFF	TGTGCCAGCAGTGGACTAGCGGGAGACGGTGAGCAGTTCTTC	TRBV2	TRBJ2-1	TRBD2	-	14
CASSIRGAEAFF	TGTGCCAGTAGTATTCGCGGCGCTGAAGCTTTCTTT	TRBV19	TRBJ1-1	-	many	12
CASSSGLPDVQYF	TGTGCCAGCAGCTCGGGACTCCCGGACGTGCAGTACTTC	TRBV7-9	TRBJ2-7	-	once	13
CAISESELMNTEAFF	TGTGCCATCAGTGAGTCGGAACTAATGAACACTGAAGCTTTCTTT	TRBV10-3	TRBJ1-1	-	few	15
CASSQVPGQAPNGYTF	TGTGCCAGCAGCCAAGTCCCCGGACAGGCACCCAATGGCTACACCTTC	TRBV14	TRBJ1-2	TRBD1	-	16
CASSLAVQGFQETQYF	TGTGCCAGCAGCTTAGCGGTACAGGGGTTCCAAGAGACCCAGTACTTC	TRBV7-6	TRBJ2-5	TRBD1	-	16
CAWRTGVRQFF	TGTGCCTGGAGAACAGGGGTCCGGCAGTTCTTC	TRBV30	TRBJ2-1	TRBD1	-	11
CASSPMGQGVHGYTF	TGTGCCAGCAGCCCCATGGGACAGGGGGTCCATGGCTACACCTTC	TRBV9	TRBJ1-2	TRBD1	once	15
CATSRDTGLNGELFF	TGTGCCACCAGCAGAGATACGGGACTCAACGGGGAGCTGTTTTTT	TRBV15	TRBJ2-2	-	-	15
CASTDRRDQPQHF	TGTGCCAGCACCGACAGGAGAGATCAGCCCCAGCATTTT	TRBV19	TRBJ1-5	-	-	13
CASSEVRGRSNYGYTF	TGTGCCAGCAGTGAGGTCAGGGGGAGATCTAACTATGGCTACACCTTC	TRBV2	TRBJ1-2	TRBD1	-	16
CASSFSGQPQHF	TGTGCCAGCAGTTTCAGTGGTCAGCCCCAGCATTTT	TRBV28	TRBJ1-5	-	once	12
CASNSAGENEQFF	TGTGCCAGTAACTCGGCAGGGGAAAATGAGCAGTTCTTC	TRBV19	TRBJ2-1	-	-	13
CASRTGGTGANVLTF	TGTGCCAGCAGGACAGGGGGCACGGGGGCCAACGTCCTGACTTTC	TRBV2	TRBJ2-6	TRBD1	few	15
CASSPGQETYEQYF	TGTGCCAGCTCCCCAGGACAGGAGACCTACGAGCAGTACTTC	TRBV18	TRBJ2-7	TRBD1	-	14
CATSWAGGVGETQYF	TGCGCCACCTCCTGGGCGGGAGGGGTCGGAGAGACCCAGTACTTC	TRBV5-1	TRBJ2-5	TRBD2	-	15
CASSPNRYTEAFF	TGCGCCAGCAGCCCAAACAGATACACTGAAGCTTTCTTT	TRBV5-1	TRBJ1-1	-	-	13
CASSPGQYSYEQYF	TGTGCCAGCTCACCAGGACAGTACTCCTACGAGCAGTACTTC	TRBV18	TRBJ2-7	-	-	14
CASSLYPLQGSEQYF	TGTGCCAGCAGCCTTTACCCTCTACAGGGTAGCGAGCAGTACTTC	TRBV2	TRBJ2-7	-	-	15
CASSLYPSGVLGSGANVLTF	TGTGCCAGCAGCTTGTATCCTAGCGGGGTATTGGGCTCTGGGGCCAACGTCCTGACTTTC	TRBV5-4	TRBJ2-6	TRBD2	-	20
CASSIGVGMGYEQYF	TGCGCCAGCAGCATCGGGGTGGGCATGGGTTACGAGCAGTACTTC	TRBV5-1	TRBJ2-7	-	-	15
CASSFVGGESQPQHF	TGTGCCAGCAGCTTTGTAGGGGGCGAGAGTCAGCCCCAGCATTTT	TRBV7-2	TRBJ1-5	TRBD1	-	15
CASSKTPNRNNKNTEAFF	TGTGCCAGCAGCAAGACCCCCAACAGGAATAATAAGAACACTGAAGCTTTCTTT	TRBV21-1	TRBJ1-1	-	once	18
CSAADYGYTF	TGCAGTGCCGCGGACTATGGCTACACCTTC	TRBV20-1	TRBJ1-2	-	-	10
CASSLNVPGKVSYNEQFF	TGCGCCAGCAGCTTAAATGTTCCAGGGAAGGTATCCTACAATGAGCAGTTCTTC	TRBV5-1	TRBJ2-1	-	-	18
CANRGEGPLQFF	TGTGCCAACAGGGGGGAGGGCCCTTTGCAGTTCTTC	TRBV2	TRBJ2-1	-	-	12
CASSPRTSGSIGELFF	TGTGCCAGCAGCCCCCGGACTAGCGGGTCGATCGGGGAGCTGTTTTTT	TRBV9	TRBJ2-2	TRBD2	-	16
CAWSQGSGVETQYF	TGTGCCTGGAGCCAAGGTTCGGGGGTTGAGACCCAGTACTTC	TRBV30	TRBJ2-5	-	-	14
CASSLGRLIGSDTQYF	TGCGCCAGCAGCTTGGGTAGACTAATAGGATCAGATACGCAGTATTTT	TRBV5-1	TRBJ2-3	-	-	16